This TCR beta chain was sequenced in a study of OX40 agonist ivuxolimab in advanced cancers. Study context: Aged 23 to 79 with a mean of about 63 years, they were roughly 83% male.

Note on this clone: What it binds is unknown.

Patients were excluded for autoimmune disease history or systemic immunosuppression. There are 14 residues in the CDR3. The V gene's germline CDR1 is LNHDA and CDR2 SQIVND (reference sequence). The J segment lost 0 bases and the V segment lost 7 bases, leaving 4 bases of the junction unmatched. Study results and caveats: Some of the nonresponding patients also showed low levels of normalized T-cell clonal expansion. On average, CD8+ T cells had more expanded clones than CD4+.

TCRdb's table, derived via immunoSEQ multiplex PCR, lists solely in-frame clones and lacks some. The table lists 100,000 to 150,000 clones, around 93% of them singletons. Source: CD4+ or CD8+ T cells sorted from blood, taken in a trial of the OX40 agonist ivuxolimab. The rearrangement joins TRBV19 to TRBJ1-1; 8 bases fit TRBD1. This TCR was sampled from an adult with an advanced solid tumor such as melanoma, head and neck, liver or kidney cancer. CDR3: CASIRTGLNTEAFF. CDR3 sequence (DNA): TGTGCCAGTATCCGGACAGGGCTGAACACTGAAGCTTTCTTT.